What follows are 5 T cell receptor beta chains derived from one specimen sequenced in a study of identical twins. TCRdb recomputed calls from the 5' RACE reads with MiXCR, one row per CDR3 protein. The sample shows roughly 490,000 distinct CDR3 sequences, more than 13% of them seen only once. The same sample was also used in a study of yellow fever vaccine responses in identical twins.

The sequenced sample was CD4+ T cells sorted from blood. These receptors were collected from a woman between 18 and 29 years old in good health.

The CDR3 spells CASSPRGGLTYEQYF. CDR3 nucleotides: TGTGCCAGCTCACCACGGGGGGGCCTAACCTACGAGCAGTACTTC. The chain has TRBV18 and TRBJ2-7, with D possibly TRBD2 on 7 matching bases. The CDR3 runs 15 residues. Deletions cut 1 base from V and 2 bases from J, with 12 bases between. Germline CDR1 is KGHSH and CDR2 is LQKENI. Combining the CDR3 with reference TRBV18 and TRBJ2-7 gives the whole variable domain NAGVMQNPRHLVRRRGQEARLRCSPMKGHSHVYWYRQLPEEGLKFMVYLQKENIIDESGMPKERFSAEFPKEGPSILRIQQVVRGDSAAYFCASSPRGGLTYEQYFGPGTRLTVT.

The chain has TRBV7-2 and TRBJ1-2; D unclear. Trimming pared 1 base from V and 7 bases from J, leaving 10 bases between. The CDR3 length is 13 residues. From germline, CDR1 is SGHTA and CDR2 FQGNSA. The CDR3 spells CASSLDVVRGYTF. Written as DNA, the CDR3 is TGTGCCAGCAGCTTAGATGTTGTCCGTGGCTACACCTTC. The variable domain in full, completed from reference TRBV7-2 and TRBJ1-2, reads GAGVSQSPSNKVTEKGKDVELRCDPISGHTALYWYRQSLGQGLEFLIYFQGNSAPDKSGLPSDRFSAERTGGSVSTLTIQRTQQEDSAVYLCASSLDVVRGYTFGSGTRLTVV.

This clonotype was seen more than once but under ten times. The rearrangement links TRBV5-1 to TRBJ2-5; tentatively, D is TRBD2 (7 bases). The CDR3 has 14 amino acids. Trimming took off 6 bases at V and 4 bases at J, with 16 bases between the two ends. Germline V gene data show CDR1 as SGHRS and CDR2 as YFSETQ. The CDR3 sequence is CASTSTGGRETQYF. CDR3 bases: TGCGCCAGCACCTCTACGGGGGGCAGAGAGACCCAGTACTTC.

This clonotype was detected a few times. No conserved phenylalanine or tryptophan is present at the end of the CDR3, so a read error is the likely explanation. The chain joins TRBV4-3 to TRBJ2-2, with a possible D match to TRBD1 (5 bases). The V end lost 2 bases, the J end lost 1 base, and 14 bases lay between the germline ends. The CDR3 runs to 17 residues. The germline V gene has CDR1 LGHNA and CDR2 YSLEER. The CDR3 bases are TGCGCCAGCAGCCAAAGCCCGACAGCCCAGAACACCGGGGAGCTGTTTCTT. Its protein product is CASSQSPTAQNTGELFL.

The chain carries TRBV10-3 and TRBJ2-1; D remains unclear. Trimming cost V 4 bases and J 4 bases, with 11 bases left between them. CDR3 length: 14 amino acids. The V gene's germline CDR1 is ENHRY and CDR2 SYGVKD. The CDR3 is CAISGTRRYNEQFF. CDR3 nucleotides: TGTGCCATCAGTGGGACCAGGAGATACAATGAGCAGTTCTTC.